This T cell receptor beta chain was profiled in a study of T-cell memory formation after mild COVID-19. Study findings and constraints: CM and EM subsets held most contracting CD4+ clones; EMRA held CD8+ ones. The appearance of some responding clones in pre-infection memory suggested that cross-reactive memory joined. Whether second-wave clones peaking at day 37 were SARS-CoV-2 specific went unconfirmed.

This CDR3 contains 17 residues. Trimming removed 3 bases from V and 5 bases from J; junction bases left unmatched: 13. From germline, CDR1 is SEHNR and CDR2 FQNEAQ (reference sequence). Amplification by 5'RACE using constant-segment primers produced TCR alpha and TCR beta cDNA libraries that carried sample barcodes and UMIs. TCRdb reanalysed the 5' RACE reads using MiXCR and keeps one entry per CDR3 protein. The table lists roughly 450,000 distinct CDR3 sequences, about 20% of them singletons. Comment on this clonotype: Its antigen remains unknown.

Sequenced sample: PBMCs or a T cell subset sorted from them (not recorded which). The TCR comes from an adult woman who had mild COVID-19 (a few samples of this study predate the infection). Cell type and time point are not known. The chain is built from TRBV7-9 and TRBJ2-5; TRBD2 matches 9 bases. CDR3 bases: TGTGCCAGCAGCTTCTATTTTGGCGGGAGGGCCGGGGAGACCCAGTACTTC. It yields the protein CASSFYFGGRAGETQYF.